This TCR beta chain was recovered during a study of cytomegalovirus exposure and HLA in healthy donors. Study findings and constraints: As confirmed in vitro, a few CMV-associated chains were specific for CMV antigens. One later analysis reportedly identified an Asian-associated ancestry cluster that showed fewer N-insertions than the roughly 670-donor mean. For most subjects, TCR beta sequences were reported to predict HLA-A and HLA-B alleles with accuracy.

Trimming at V came to 0 bases and at J to 5 bases, leaving 8 bases not matched to a gene. CDR1 is SGHRS and CDR2 is YFSETQ in the germline V gene. CDR3 length: 17 amino acids. In the PCR, 60 Vbeta and 13 Jbeta primers were used. Using immunoSEQ multiplex PCR, the repertoire was profiled, and TCRdb retains in-frame clones only, with some absent. The sample includes about 140,000 clones, 70% to 85% seen only once; the top ten take around 4.3%. Of note for this clone: Its antigen is unidentified.

This clonotype was sampled from a man aged 35 to 55 in good health and CMV-seropositive. The material sequenced was PBMCs. V gene TRBV5-1 combines with J gene TRBJ1-4; 9 bases align to TRBD1. CDR3 sequence reads: CASSLEVTGGGNEKLFF. The CDR3 DNA reads TGCGCCAGCAGCTTGGAGGTGACAGGGGGTGGAAATGAAAAACTGTTTTTT.